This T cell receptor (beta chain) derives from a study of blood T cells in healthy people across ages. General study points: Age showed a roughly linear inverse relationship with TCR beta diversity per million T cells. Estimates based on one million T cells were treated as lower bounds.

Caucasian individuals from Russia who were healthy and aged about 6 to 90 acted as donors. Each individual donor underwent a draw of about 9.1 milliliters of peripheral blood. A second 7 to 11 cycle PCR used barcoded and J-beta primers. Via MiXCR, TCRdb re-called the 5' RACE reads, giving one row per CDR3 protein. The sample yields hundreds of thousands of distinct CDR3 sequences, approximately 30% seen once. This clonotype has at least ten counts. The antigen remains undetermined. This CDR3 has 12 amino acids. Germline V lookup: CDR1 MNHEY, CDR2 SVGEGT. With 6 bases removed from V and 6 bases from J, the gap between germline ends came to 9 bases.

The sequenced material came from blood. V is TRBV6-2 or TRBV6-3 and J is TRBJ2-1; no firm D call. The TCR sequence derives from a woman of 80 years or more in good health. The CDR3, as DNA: TGTGCCAGCAGCTCCCGGTCCAATGAGCAGTTCTTC. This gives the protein CASSSRSNEQFF.